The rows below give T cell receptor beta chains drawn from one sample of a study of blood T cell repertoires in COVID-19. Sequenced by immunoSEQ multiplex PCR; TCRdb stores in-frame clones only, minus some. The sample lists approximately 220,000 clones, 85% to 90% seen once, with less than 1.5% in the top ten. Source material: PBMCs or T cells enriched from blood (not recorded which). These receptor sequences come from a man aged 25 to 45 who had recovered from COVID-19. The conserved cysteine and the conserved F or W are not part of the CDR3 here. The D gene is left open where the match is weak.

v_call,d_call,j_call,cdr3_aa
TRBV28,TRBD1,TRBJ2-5,ASSQGQGPQETQY
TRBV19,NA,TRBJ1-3,ASLQGVTGNTIY
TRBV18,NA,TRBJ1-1,ASSPPGGVGTEAF
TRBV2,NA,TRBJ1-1,ASTEDQGGNTEAF
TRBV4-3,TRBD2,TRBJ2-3,ASSHPTSGGTDTQY
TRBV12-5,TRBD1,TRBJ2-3,ASAKDRDTDTQY
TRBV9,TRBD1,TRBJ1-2,ASSWDSSNYGYT
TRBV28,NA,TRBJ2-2,ASREQGRGELF
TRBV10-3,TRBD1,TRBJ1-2,AISEPMDRGYGYT
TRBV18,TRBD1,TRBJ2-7,ASSPPETGGTYEQY
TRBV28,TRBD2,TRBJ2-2,ASSLVVAGAGELF
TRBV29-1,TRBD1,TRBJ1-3,SVEDRSGNTIY
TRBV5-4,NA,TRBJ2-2,ASSLGGWSTGELF
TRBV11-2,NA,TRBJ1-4,ASSLGRSEKLF
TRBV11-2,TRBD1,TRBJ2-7,ASSLSQGVRYEQY
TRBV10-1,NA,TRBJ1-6,ASSEDRRNSPLH
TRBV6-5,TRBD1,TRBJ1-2,ASSRTGDGYT
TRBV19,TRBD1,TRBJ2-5,ASSIRIRGFTGQQETQY
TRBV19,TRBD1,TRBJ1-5,ASSIPDRVYQPQH
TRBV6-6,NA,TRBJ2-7,ASRTDSSYEQY
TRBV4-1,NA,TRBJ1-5,ASSQVPYRRGNQPQH
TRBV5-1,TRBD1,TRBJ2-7,ASSLGTDVFYEQY
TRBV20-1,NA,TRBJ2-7,SASFRVEQY
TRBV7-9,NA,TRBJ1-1,ASSRQVGTEAF
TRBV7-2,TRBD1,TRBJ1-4,ASRTQGGSEKLF
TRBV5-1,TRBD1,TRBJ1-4,ASSRSGTGSEKLF
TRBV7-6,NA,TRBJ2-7,ASSEDTYEQY
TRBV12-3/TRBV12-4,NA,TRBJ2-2,ASALFPTGELF
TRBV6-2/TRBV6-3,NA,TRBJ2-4,ASSFTQTVHKNIQY
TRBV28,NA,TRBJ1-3,ASRRAGSGNTIY
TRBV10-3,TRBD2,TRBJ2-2,AIGASGNTGELF
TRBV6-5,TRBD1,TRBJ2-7,ASSSSGGNSVEQY
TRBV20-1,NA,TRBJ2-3,SASSPLVGTDTQY
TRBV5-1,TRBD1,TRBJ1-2,ASSLVQGVDGYT
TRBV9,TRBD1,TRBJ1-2,ASSVRVTGKNYGYT
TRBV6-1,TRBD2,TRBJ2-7,ASSDRTSGDYEQY
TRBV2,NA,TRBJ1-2,ASRKQGTYGYT
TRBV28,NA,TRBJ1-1,ASSSDTVKFEAF
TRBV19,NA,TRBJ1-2,ASSIGMGSFYGYT
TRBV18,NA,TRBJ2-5,ASSPPSGSKTQY
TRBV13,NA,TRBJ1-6,ASSFYSGESNNSPLH
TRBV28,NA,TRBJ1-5,ASSLLQGNQPQH
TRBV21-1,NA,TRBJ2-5,ASSKGRGETQY
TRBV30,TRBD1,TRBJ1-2,AWSRDRDGYT
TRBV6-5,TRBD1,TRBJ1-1,ASSYSSGQGLAEAF
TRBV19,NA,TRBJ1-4,ASSTWEGSNEKLF
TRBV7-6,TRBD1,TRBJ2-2,ASSTAYRGLGELF
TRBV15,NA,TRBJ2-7,ATSRITGSEQY
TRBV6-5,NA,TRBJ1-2,ASSSGTPTNYGYT
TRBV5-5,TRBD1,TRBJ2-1,ASSLGTANNEQF
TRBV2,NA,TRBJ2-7,ASSGSYEQY
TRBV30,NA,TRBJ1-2,AWSEGVGGYT
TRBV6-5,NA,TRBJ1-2,ASSQPGQSDGYT
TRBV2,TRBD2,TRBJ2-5,ASSALAGGPETQY
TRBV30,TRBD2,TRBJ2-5,AWSGVASGGGETQY
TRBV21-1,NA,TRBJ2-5,ASTLTSGETQY
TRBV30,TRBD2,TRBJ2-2,AWSIAGADTGELF
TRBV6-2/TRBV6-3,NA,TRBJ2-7,ASSFSGTADYEQY
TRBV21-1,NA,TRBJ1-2,ASSSTRDRGRGGYT